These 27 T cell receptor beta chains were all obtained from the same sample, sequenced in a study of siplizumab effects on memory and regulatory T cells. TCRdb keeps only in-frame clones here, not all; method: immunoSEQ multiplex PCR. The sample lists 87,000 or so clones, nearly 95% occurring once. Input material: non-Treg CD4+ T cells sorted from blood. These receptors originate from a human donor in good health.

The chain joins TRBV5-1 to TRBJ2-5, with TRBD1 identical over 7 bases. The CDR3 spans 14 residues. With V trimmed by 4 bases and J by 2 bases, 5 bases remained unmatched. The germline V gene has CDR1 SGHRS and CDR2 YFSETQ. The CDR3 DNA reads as TGCGCCAGCAGCGCCGGGACAGCTCAAGAGACCCAGTACTTC. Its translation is CASSAGTAQETQYF.

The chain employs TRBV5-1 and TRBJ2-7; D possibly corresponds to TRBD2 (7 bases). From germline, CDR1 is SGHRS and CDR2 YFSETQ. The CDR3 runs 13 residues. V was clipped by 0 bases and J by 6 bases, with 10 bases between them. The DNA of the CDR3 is TGCGCCAGCAGCTTGGAGGGGGGGGCCGAGCAGTACTTC. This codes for CASSLEGGAEQYF.

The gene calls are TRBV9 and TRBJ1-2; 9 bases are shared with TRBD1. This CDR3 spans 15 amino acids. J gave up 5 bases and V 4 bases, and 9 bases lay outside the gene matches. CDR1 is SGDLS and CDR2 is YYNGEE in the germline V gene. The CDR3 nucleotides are TGTGCCAGCAGCCCCCTGGGAGACAGGGGGTATGGCTACACCTTC. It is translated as CASSPLGDRGYGYTF.

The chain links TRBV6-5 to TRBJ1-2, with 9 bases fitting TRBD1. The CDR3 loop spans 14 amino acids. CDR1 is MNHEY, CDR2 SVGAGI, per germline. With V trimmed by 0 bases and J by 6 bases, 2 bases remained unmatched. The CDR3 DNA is TGTGCCAGCAGTTACTCCACAGGGGGCGATGGCTACACCTTC. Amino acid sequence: CASSYSTGGDGYTF.

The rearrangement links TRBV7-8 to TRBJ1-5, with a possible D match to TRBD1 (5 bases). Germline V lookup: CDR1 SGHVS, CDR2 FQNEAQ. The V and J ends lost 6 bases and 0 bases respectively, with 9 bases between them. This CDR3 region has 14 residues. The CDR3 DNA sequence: TGTGCCAGCAGAGCAGGGAGTAGCAATCAGCCCCAGCATTTT. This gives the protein CASRAGSSNQPQHF.

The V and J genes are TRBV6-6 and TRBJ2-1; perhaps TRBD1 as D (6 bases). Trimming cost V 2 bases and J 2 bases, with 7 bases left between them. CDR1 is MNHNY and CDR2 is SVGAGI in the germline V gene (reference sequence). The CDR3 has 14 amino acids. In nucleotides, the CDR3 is TGTGCCAGCAGTTACAAGGGGGCCTACAATGAGCAGTTCTTC. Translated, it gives CASSYKGAYNEQFF.

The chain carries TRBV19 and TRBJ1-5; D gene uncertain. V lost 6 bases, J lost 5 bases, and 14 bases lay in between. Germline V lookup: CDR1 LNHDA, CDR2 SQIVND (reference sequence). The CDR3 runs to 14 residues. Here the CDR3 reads CASSEVGLHQPQHF. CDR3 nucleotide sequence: TGTGCCAGTAGCGAAGTAGGGTTACATCAGCCCCAGCATTTT.

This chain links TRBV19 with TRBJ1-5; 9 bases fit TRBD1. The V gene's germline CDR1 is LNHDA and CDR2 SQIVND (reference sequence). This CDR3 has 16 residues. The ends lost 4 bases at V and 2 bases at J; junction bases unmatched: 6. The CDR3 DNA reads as TGTGCCAGTAGTAAACAGGGGGCGCTGGGCAATCAGCCCCAGCATTTT. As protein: CASSKQGALGNQPQHF.

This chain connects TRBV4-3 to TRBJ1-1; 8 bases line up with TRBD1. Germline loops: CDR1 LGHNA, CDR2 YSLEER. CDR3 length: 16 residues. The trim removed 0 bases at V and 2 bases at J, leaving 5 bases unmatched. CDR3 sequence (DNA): TGCGCCAGCAGCCAAGAGAGGGACAGGATCAACACTGAAGCTTTCTTT. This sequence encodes CASSQERDRINTEAFF.

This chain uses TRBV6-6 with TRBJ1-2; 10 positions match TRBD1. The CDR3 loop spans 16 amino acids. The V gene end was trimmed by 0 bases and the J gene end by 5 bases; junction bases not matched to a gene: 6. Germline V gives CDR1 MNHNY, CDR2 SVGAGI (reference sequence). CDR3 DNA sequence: TGTGCCAGCAGTTACTCGACCGGGGGACAGGGGTATGGCTACACCTTC. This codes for CASSYSTGGQGYGYTF.

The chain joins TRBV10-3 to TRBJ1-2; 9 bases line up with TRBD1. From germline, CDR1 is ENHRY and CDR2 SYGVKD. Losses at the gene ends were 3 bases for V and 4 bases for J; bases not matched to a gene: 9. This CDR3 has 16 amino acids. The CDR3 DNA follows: TGTGCCATCAGTGAATTCCAGGGACAGGGCGGCTATGGCTACACCTTC. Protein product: CAISEFQGQGGYGYTF.

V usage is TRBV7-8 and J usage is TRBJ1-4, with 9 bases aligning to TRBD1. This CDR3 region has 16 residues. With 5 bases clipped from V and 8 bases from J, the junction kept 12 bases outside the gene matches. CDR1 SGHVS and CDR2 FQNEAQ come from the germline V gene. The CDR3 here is CASSRDRVRASEKLFF. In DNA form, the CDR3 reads TGTGCCAGCAGCAGGGACAGGGTTAGGGCAAGCGAAAAACTGTTTTTT.

The CDR3 reads CASSADLLNTEAFF. The CDR3 nucleotides are TGTGCCAGCAGCGCCGACCTCTTGAACACTGAAGCTTTCTTT. This chain connects TRBV9 to TRBJ1-1; D unclear. V lost 3 bases and J 0 bases, leaving 9 bases between the germline ends. CDR1 is SGDLS and CDR2 is YYNGEE in the germline V gene. This CDR3 has 14 amino acids.

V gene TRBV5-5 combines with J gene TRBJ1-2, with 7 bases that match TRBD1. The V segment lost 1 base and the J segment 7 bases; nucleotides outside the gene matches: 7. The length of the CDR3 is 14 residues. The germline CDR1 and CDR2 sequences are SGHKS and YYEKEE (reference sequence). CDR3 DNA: TGTGCCAGCAGCTTGAGAGAGGGGGCGAGTGGCTACACCTTC. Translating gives CASSLREGASGYTF.

The CDR3 region has the DNA TGCGCCAGCAGCCAACCCCCGTACGCGCAAGTGGGGGAGACCCAGTACTTC. Translation: CASSQPPYAQVGETQYF. This chain links TRBV4-1 with TRBJ2-5; the D is unclear. Germline V gene sequence: CDR1 MGHRA, CDR2 YSYEKL. Trimming removed 2 bases from V and 5 bases from J, with 21 bases in between. This CDR3 is built from 17 residues.

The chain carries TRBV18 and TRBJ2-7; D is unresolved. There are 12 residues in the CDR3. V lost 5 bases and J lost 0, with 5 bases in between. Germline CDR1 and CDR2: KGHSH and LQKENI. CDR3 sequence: CASSAGSYEQYF. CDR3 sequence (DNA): TGTGCCAGCTCAGCTGGCTCCTACGAGCAGTACTTC.

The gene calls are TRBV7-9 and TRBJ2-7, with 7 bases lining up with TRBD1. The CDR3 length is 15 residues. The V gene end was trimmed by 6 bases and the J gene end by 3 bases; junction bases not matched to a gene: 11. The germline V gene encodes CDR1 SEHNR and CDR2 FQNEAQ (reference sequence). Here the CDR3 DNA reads TGTGCCAGCAGTTCCGAATCGGGACAGCTCTACGAGCAGTACTTC. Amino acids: CASSSESGQLYEQYF.

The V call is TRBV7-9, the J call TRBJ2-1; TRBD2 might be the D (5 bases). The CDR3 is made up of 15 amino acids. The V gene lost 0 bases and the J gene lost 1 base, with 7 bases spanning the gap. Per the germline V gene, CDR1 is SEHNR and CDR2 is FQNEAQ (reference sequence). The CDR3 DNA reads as TGTGCCAGCAGCTTAGCAGGGAGTTCCTACAATGAGCAGTTCTTC. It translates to CASSLAGSSYNEQFF.

The CDR3 DNA reads as TGTGCCAGCAGTCAGCTTGCGGGGGCGCCCGGGGAGCTGTTTTTT. This encodes CASSQLAGAPGELFF. V and J are TRBV6-5 and TRBJ2-2; the D gene is possibly TRBD2 (7 bases). V lost 5 bases, J lost 6 bases, and 16 bases lay in between. CDR1 MNHEY and CDR2 SVGAGI come from the germline V gene. The CDR3 is 15 amino acids.

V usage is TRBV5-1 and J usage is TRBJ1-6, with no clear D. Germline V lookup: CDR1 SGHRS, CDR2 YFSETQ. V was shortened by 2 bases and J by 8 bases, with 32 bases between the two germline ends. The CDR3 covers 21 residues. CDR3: CASSFGLRNRENGPRDSPLHF. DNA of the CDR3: TGCGCCAGCAGCTTCGGATTAAGAAACCGAGAGAACGGACCTAGGGATTCACCCCTCCACTTT.

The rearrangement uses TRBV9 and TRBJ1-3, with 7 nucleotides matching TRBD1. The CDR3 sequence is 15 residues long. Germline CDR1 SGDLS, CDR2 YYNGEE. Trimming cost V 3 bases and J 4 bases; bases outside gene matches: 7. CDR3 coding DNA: TGTGCCAGCAGCGCCGAACAGGGGCTAGGAAACACCATATATTTT. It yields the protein CASSAEQGLGNTIYF.

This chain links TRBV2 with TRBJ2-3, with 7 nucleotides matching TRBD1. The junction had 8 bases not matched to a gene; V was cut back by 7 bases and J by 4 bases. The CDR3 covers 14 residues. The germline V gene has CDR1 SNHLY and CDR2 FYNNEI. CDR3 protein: CASTYRGRADTQYF. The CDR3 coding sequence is TGTGCCAGCACCTACAGGGGAAGGGCAGATACGCAGTATTTT.

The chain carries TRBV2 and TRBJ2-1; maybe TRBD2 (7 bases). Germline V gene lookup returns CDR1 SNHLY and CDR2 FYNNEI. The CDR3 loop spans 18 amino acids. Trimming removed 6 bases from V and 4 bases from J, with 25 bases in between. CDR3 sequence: CASRLLAGGTRRYNEQFF. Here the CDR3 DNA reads TGTGCCAGCAGGCTATTAGCGGGCGGGACACGCCGTTACAATGAGCAGTTCTTC. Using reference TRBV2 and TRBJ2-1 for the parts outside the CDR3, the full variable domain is EPEVTQTPSHQVTQMGQEVILRCVPISNHLYFYWYRQILGQKVEFLVSFYNNEISEKSEIFDDQFSVERPDGSNFTLKIRSTKLEDSAMYFCASRLLAGGTRRYNEQFFGPGTRLTVL.

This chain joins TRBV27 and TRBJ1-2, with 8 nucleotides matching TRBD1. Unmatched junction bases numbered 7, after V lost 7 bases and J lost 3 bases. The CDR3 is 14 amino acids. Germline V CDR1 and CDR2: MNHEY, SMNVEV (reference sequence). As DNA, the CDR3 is TGTGCCAGCAAAAGCGGGACAGGCCACTATGGCTACACCTTC. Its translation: CASKSGTGHYGYTF.

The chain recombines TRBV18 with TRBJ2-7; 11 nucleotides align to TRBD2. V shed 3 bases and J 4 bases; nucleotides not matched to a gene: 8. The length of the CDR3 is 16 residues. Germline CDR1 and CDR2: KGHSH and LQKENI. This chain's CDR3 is CASSPSGGASSYEQYF. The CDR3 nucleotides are TGTGCCAGCTCACCTAGCGGGGGGGCCTCGTCTTACGAGCAGTACTTC.

The CDR3 sequence is CASSLMANQPQHF. The CDR3 nucleotides read TGTGCCAGCAGCTTGATGGCAAATCAGCCCCAGCATTTT. This sequence joins TRBV5-6 and TRBJ1-5, with D uncertain. This CDR3 comprises 13 residues. Trimming shortened V by 1 base and J by 4 bases, and 6 bases separated the two germline ends. Germline-derived CDR1 and CDR2 are SGHDT and YYEEEE.

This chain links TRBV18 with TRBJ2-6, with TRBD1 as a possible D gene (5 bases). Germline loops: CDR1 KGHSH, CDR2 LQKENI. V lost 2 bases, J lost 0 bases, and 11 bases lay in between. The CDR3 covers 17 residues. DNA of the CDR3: TGTGCCAGCTCACCAAGGACACCAAGCTCTGGGGCCAACGTCCTGACTTTC. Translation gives CASSPRTPSSGANVLTF.